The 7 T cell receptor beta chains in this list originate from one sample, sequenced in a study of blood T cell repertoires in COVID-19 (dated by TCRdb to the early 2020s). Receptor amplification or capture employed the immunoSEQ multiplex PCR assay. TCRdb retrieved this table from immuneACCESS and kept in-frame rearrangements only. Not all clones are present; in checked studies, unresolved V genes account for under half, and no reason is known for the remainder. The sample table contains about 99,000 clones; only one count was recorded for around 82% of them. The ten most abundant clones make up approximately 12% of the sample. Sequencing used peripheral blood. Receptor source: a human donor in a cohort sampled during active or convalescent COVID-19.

CDR3 region: CASKRRGLAGKYQETQYF. The DNA of the CDR3 is TGTGCCAGCAAAAGAAGGGGGCTAGCGGGAAAGTACCAAGAGACCCAGTACTTC. This chain joins TRBV2 and TRBJ2-5; TRBD2 aligns across 9 bases. Germline V gene data show CDR1 as SNHLY and CDR2 as FYNNEI. With 7 bases clipped from V and 0 bases from J, the junction kept 15 bases outside the gene matches. The CDR3 spans 18 residues.

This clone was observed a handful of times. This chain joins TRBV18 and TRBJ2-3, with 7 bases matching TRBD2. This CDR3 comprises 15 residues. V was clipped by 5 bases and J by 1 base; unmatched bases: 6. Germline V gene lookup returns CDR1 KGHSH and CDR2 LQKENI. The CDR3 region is CASSFSGDGTDTQYF. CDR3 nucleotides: TGTGCCAGCTCATTCAGCGGGGATGGCACAGATACGCAGTATTTT.

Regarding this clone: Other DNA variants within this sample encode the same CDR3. The CDR3 DNA is TGTGCCAGCTCACCAGGGGGCGATTCACCCCTCCACTTT. It codes for CASSPGGDSPLHF. This rearrangement joins TRBV18 to TRBJ1-6, with D perhaps TRBD1 (6 bases). CDR3 length: 13 residues. Trimming took 2 bases from V and 8 from J, leaving 7 bases between them. Germline lookup yields CDR1 KGHSH and CDR2 LQKENI.

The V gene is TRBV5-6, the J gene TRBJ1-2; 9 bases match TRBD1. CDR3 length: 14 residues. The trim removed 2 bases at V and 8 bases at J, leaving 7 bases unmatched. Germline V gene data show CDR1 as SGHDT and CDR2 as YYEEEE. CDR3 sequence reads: CASSFIQGADGYTF. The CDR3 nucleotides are TGTGCCAGCAGCTTTATACAGGGGGCCGACGGCTACACCTTC.

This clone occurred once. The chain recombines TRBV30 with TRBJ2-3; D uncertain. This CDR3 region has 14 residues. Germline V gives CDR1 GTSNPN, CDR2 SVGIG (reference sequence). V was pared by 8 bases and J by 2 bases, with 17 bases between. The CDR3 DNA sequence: TGTGCCGGAAAGACACTGCTGTTCACAGATACGCAGTATTTT. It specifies CAGKTLLFTDTQYF.

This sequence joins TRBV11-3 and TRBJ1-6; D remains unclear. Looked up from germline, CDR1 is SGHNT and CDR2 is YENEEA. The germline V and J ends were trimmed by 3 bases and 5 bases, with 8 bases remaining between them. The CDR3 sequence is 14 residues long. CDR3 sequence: CASSFDGDNSPLHF. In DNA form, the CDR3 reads TGTGCCAGCAGCTTCGACGGAGATAATTCACCCCTCCACTTT. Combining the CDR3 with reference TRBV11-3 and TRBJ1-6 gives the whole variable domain EAGVVQSPRYKIIEKKQPVAFWCNPISGHNTLYWYLQNLGQGPELLIRYENEEAVDDSQLPKDRFSAERLKGVDSTLKIQPAELGDSAVYLCASSFDGDNSPLHFGNGTRLTVT.

The CDR3 spells CASSQAEGVLYGYTF. CDR3 DNA: TGTGCCAGCAGCCAAGCCGAGGGAGTCCTCTATGGCTACACCTTC. The chain uses TRBV14 and TRBJ1-2; no reliable D call. The V gene lost 1 base and the J gene lost 4 bases, with 13 bases spanning the gap. The CDR3 has 15 residues. Germline assignment: CDR1 SGHDN and CDR2 FVKESK.